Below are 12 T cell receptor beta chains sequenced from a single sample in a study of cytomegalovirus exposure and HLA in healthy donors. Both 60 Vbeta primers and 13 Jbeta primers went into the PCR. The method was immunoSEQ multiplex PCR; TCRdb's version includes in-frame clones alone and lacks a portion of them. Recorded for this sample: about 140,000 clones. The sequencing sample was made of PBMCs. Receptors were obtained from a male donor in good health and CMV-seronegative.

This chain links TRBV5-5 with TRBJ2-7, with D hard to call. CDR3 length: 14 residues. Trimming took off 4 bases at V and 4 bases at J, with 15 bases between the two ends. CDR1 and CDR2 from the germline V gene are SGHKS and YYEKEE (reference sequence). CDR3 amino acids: CASSPKRFTYEQYF. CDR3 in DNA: TGTGCCAGCAGCCCGAAGAGATTCACTTACGAGCAGTACTTC. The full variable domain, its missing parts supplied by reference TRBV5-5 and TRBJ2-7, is DAGVTQSPTHLIKTRGQQVTLRCSPISGHKSVSWYQQVLGQGPQFIFQYYEKEERGRGNFPDRFSARQFPNYSSELNVNALLLGDSALYLCASSPKRFTYEQYFGPGTRLTVT.

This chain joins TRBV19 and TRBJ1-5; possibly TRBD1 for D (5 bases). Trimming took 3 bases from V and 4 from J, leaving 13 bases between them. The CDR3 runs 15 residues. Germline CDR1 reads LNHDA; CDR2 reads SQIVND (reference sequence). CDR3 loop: CASSIGAHGNQPQHF. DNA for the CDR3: TGTGCCAGTAGTATTGGGGCTCATGGTAATCAGCCCCAGCATTTT.

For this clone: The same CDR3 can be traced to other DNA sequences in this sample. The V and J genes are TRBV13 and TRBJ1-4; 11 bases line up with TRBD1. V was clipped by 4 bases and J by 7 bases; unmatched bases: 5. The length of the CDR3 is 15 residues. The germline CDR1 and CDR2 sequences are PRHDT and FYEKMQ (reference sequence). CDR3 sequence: CASSSTGTGGEKLFF. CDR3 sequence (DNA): TGTGCCAGCAGCTCCACTGGGACAGGGGGTGAAAAACTGTTTTTT.

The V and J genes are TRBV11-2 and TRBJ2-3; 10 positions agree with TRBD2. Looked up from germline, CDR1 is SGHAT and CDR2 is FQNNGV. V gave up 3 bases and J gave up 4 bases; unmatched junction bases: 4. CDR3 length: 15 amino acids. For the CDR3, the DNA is TGTGCCAGCAGCTTGCTAGCGGGAGTCCCAGATACGCAGTATTTT. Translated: CASSLLAGVPDTQYF.

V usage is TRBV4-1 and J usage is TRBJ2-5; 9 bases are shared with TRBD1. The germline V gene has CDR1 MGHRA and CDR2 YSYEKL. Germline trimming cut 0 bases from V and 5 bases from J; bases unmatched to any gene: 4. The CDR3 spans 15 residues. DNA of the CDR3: TGCGCCAGCAGCCAAGAGATGACAGGGGGTGAGACCCAGTACTTC. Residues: CASSQEMTGGETQYF.

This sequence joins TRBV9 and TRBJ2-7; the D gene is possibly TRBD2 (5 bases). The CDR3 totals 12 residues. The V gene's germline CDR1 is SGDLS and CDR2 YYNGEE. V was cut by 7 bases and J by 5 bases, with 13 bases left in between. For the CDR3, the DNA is TGTGCCAGCGCCGGGTCCGGGGACGAGCAGTACTTC. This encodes CASAGSGDEQYF. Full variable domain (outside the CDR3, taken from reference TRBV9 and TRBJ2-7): DSGVTQTPKHLITATGQRVTLRCSPRSGDLSVYWYQQSLDQGLQFLIQYYNGEERAKGNILERFSAQQFPDLHSELNLSSLELGDSALYFCASAGSGDEQYFGPGTRLTVT.

CDR3 DNA: TGTGCCAGCATTAGACTGCCAGCGGGCAATGAGCAGTTCTTC. Its translation is CASIRLPAGNEQFF. This chain uses TRBV6-5 with TRBJ2-1; tentative D call: TRBD2 (6 bases). V lost 7 bases to trimming and J lost 6 bases, with 16 bases between them. Germline values: CDR1 MNHEY, CDR2 SVGAGI. This CDR3 has 14 residues.

CDR3 sequence (DNA): TGCAGCGTTGAGGGGGGAGTCAACACTGAAGCTTTCTTT. This encodes CSVEGGVNTEAFF. The chain employs TRBV29-1 and TRBJ1-1; maybe TRBD1 (5 bases). V lost 3 bases and J lost 2, with 10 bases in between. Per the germline V gene, CDR1 is SQVTM and CDR2 is ANQGSEA. This CDR3 has 13 residues.

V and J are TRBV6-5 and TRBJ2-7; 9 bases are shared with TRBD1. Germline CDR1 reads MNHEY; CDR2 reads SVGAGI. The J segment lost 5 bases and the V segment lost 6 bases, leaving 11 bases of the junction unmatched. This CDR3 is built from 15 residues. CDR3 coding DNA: TGTGCCAGCAGAGAGGGACAGGGACGTGTTAACGAGCAGTACTTC. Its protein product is CASREGQGRVNEQYF.

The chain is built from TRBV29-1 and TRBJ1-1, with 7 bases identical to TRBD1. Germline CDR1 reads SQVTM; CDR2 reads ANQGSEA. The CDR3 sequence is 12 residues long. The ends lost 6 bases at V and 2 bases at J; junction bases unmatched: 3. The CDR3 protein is CSVQGGNTEAFF. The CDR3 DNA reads TGCAGCGTCCAAGGGGGCAACACTGAAGCTTTCTTT.

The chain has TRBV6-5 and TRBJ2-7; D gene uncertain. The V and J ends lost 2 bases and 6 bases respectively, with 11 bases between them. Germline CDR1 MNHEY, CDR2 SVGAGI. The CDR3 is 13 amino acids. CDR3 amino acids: CASSYDRGVEQYF. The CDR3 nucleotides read TGTGCCAGCAGTTACGACCGCGGCGTCGAGCAGTACTTC.

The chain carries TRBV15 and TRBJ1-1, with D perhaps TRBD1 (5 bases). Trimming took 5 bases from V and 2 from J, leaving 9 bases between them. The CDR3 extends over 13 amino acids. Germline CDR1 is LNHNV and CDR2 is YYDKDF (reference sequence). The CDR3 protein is CATSPDRNTEAFF. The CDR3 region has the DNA TGTGCCACCAGCCCTGACAGAAACACTGAAGCTTTCTTT.